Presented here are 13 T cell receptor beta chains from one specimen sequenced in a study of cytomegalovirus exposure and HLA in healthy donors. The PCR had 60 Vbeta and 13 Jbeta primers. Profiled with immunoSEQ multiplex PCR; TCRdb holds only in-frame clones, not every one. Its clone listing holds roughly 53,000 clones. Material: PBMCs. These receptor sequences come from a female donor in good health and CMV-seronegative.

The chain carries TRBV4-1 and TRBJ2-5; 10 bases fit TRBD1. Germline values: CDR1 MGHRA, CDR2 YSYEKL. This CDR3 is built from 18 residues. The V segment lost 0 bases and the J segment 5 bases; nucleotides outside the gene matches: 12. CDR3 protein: CASSQDGNDRGQGETQYF. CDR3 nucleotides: TGCGCCAGCAGCCAAGATGGGAATGACAGGGGGCAGGGGGAGACCCAGTACTTC.

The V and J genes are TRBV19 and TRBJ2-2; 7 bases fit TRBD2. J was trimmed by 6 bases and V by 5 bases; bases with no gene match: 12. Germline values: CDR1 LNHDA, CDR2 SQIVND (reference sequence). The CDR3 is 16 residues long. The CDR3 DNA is TGTGCCAGTAGTCCTGGGAGGGGAGCAGAGCCCGGGGAGCTGTTTTTT. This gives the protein CASSPGRGAEPGELFF.

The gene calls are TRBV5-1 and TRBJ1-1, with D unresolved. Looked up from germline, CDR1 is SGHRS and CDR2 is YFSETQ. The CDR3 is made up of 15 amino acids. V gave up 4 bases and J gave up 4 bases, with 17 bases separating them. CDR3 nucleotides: TGCGCCAGCAGCATTGAGACCTGGGAGGTCACTGAAGCTTTCTTT. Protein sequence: CASSIETWEVTEAFF.

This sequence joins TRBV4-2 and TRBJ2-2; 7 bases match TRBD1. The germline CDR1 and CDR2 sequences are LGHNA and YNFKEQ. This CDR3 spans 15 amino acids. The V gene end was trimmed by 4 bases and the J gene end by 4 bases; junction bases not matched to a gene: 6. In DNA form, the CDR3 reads TGTGCCAGCAGCCCTCCGGGACAGCCCACCGGGGAGCTGTTTTTT. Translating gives CASSPPGQPTGELFF.

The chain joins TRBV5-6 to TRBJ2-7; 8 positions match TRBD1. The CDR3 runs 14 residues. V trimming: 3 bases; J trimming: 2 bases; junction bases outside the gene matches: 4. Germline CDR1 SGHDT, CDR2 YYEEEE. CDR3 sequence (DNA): TGTGCCAGCAGCTGGACAGGGAGAACCTACGAGCAGTACTTC. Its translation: CASSWTGRTYEQYF.

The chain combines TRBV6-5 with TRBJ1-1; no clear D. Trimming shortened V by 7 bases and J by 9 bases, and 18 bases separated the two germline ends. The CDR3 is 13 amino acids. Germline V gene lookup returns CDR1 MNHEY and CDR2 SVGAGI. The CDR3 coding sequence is TGTGCCAGCACTACCAGTCGGAGAGGGAAAGCTTTCTTT. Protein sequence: CASTTSRRGKAFF.

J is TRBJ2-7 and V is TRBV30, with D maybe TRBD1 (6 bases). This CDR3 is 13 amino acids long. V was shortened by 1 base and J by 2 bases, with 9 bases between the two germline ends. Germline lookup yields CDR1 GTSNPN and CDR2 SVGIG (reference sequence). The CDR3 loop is CAWSGDTTYEQYF. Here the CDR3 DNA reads TGTGCCTGGAGTGGGGACACCACCTACGAGCAGTACTTC.

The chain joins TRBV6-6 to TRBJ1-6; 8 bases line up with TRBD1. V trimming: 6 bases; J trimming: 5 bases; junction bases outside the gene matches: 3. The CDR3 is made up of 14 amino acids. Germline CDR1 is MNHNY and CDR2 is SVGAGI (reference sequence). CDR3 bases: TGTGCCAGCAGCCCGACAGGGGATAATTCACCCCTCCACTTT. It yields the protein CASSPTGDNSPLHF.

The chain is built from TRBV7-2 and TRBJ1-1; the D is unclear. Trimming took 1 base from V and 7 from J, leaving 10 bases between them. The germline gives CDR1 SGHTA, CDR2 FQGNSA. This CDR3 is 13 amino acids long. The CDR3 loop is CASSLEVRSEAFF. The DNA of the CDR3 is TGTGCCAGCAGCTTAGAGGTTCGGAGTGAAGCTTTCTTT.

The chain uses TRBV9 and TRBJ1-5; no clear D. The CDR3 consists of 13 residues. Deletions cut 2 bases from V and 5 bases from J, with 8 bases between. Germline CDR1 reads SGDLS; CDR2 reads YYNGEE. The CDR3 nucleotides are TGTGCCAGCAGCGTGGGAGTGGATCAGCCCCAGCATTTT. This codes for CASSVGVDQPQHF. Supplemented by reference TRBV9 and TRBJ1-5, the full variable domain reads DSGVTQTPKHLITATGQRVTLRCSPRSGDLSVYWYQQSLDQGLQFLIQYYNGEERAKGNILERFSAQQFPDLHSELNLSSLELGDSALYFCASSVGVDQPQHFGDGTRLSIL.

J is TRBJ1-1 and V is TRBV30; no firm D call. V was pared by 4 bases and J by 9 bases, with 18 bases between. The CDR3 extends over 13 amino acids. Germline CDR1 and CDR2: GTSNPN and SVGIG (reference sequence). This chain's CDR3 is CAWTFTGVVKAFF. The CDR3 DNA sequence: TGTGCCTGGACCTTCACCGGGGTCGTAAAAGCTTTCTTT. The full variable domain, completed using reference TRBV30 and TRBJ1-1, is SQTIHQWPATLVQPVGSPLSLECTVEGTSNPNLYWYRQAAGRGLQLLFYSVGIGQISSEVPQNLSASRPQDRQFILSSKKLLLSDSGFYLCAWTFTGVVKAFFGQGTRLTVV.

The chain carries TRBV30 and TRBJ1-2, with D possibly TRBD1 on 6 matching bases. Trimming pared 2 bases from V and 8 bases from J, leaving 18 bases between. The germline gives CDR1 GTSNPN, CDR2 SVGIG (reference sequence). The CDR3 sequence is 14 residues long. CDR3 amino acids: CAWSFGRGVVGYTF. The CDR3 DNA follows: TGTGCCTGGAGTTTCGGCAGGGGAGTTGTCGGCTACACCTTC. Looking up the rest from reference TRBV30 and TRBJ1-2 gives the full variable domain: SQTIHQWPATLVQPVGSPLSLECTVEGTSNPNLYWYRQAAGRGLQLLFYSVGIGQISSEVPQNLSASRPQDRQFILSSKKLLLSDSGFYLCAWSFGRGVVGYTFGSGTRLTVV.

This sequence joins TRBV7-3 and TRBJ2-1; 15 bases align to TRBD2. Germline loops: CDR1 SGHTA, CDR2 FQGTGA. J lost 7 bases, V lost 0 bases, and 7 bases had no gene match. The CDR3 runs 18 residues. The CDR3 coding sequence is TGTGCCAGCAGCTTAACCCCGGCCGGGACTAGCGGGAGGAATGAGCAGTTCTTC. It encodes CASSLTPAGTSGRNEQFF. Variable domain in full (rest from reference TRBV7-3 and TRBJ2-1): GAGVSQTPSNKVTEKGKYVELRCDPISGHTALYWYRQSLGQGPEFLIYFQGTGAADDSGLPNDRFFAVRPEGSVSTLKIQRTERGDSAVYLCASSLTPAGTSGRNEQFFGPGTRLTVL.